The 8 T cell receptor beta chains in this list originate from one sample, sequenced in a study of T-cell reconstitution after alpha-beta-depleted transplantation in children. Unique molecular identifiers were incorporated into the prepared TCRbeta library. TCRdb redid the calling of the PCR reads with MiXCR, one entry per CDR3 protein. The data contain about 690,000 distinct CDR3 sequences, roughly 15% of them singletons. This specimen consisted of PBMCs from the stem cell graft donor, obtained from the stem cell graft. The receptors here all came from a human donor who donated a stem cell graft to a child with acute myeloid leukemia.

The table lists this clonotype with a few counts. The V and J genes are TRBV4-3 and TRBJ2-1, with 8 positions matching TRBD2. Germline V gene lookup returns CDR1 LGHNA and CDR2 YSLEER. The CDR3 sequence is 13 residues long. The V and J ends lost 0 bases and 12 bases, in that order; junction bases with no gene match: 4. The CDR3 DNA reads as TGCGCCAGCAGCCAAGACTCGGCGGGGGGGCAGTTCTTC. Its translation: CASSQDSAGGQFF.

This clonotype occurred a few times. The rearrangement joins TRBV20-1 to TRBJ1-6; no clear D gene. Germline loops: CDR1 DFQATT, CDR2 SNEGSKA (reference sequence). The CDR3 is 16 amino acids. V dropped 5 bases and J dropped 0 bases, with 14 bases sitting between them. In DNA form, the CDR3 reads TGCAGTGCTGAGGACGGTATCAGCTCCTATAATTCACCCCTCCACTTT. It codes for CSAEDGISSYNSPLHF.

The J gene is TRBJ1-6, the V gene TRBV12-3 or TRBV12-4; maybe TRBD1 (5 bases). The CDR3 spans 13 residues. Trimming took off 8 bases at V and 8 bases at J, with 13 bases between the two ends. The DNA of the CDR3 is TGTGCCAGCTCAGACGGGGACTATTCACCCCTCCACTTT. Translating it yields CASSDGDYSPLHF.

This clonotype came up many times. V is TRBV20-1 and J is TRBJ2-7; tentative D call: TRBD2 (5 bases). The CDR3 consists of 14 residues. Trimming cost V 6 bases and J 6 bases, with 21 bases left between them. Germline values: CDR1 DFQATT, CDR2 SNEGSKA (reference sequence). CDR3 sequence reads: CSAGSLDYSREQYF. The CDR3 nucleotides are TGCAGTGCCGGGTCCCTAGACTATTCCCGCGAGCAGTACTTC.

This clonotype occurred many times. The DNA for the CDR3 is TGCGCCAGCAGCAAGCAAGGTATGCCTCCCCGAGGAATGAACACTGAAGCTTTCTTT. It is translated as CASSKQGMPPRGMNTEAFF. The rearrangement uses TRBV5-1 and TRBJ1-1; D uncertain. Germline CDR1 reads SGHRS; CDR2 reads YFSETQ. V was clipped by 4 bases and J by 0 bases, with 25 bases between them. The CDR3 has 19 residues.

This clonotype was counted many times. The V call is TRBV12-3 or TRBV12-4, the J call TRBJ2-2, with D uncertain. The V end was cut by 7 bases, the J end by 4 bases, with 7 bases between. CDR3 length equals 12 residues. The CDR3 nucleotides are TGTGCCAGCACTCTCAGCACCGGGGAGCTGTTTTTT. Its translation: CASTLSTGELFF.

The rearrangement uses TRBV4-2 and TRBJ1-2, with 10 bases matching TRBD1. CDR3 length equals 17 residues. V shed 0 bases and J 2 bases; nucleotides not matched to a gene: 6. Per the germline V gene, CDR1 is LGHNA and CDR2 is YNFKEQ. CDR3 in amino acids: CASSQDFGGQGNYGYTF. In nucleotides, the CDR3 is TGTGCCAGCAGCCAAGATTTCGGGGGACAGGGGAACTATGGCTACACCTTC.

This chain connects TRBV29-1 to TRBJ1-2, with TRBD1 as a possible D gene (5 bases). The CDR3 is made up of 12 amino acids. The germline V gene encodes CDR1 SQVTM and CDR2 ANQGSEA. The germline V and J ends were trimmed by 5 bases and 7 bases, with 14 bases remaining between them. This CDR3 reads CSVWGPGSGYTF. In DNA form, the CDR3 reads TGCAGCGTTTGGGGTCCAGGGTCTGGCTACACCTTC.